This record concerns one T cell receptor beta chain sequence. These data originate in a study of shared clonotypes between healthy human individuals. In germline, CDR1 is PRHDT, CDR2 FYEKMQ (reference sequence). The CDR3 consists of 15 residues. V lost 0 bases to trimming and J lost 8 bases; unmatched junction nucleotides: 3. It was 300 to 350 ng DNA, around 30,000 T cell genomes, that went into each replicate PCR of unsorted PBMC. Assay: immunoSEQ multiplex PCR; the TCRdb copy retains only in-frame clones and omits some. The sample includes about 480,000 clones, about 75% of them seen just once. Sample: PBMCs. The chain links TRBV13 to TRBJ1-6, with 8 positions matching TRBD1. This TCR derives from a woman aged 40-49 years in good health. Some clones in this sample may be carry-over from other donors' samples. The CDR3 region is CASSLGDREYSPLHF. The CDR3 DNA is TGTGCCAGCAGCTTAGGGGACAGGGAGTATTCACCCCTCCACTTT.